This T cell receptor (beta chain) was found in a study of shared clonotypes between healthy human individuals. Trimming removed 6 bases from V and 3 bases from J; junction bases left unmatched: 6. Germline CDR1 reads MNHNY; CDR2 reads SVGAGI (reference sequence). This CDR3 is built from 14 residues. The protocol was immunoSEQ multiplex PCR, while the TCRdb copy is restricted to in-frame clones and leaves out a portion. The data show about half a million clones, roughly three quarters seen once. The sequenced sample was PBMCs. The genes are TRBV6-6 and TRBJ1-1, with TRBD1 matching 8 bases. The sequence was obtained from a woman between 35 and 50 years old in good health. Some clones in this sample may be carry-over from other donors' samples. CDR3 sequence reads: CASSSTGEDTEAFF. The CDR3 DNA follows: TGTGCCAGCAGCTCGACAGGGGAGGACACTGAAGCTTTCTTT.